This passage covers 19 T cell receptor beta chains from one sample sequenced in a study of T cell responses to AZD1222 COVID-19 vaccine. Clones were read by immunoSEQ multiplex PCR, and TCRdb kept only the in-frame ones, dropping some. The table has about 150,000 clones, about 93% seen once. This sample comprised peripheral blood, obtained on day 0 of AZD1222 vaccination. The source of these receptors is an adult in good health.

This chain links TRBV18 with TRBJ1-2, with 8 bases aligning to TRBD1. The CDR3 covers 14 residues. Unmatched junction bases numbered 6, after V lost 3 bases and J lost 6 bases. CDR1 KGHSH and CDR2 LQKENI come from the germline V gene. CDR3 DNA: TGTGCCAGCTCACCCGCGCAGGGGGCGGATGGCTACACCTTC. Amino acids: CASSPAQGADGYTF.

CDR3 bases: TGTGCCAGCAGTGAGTTGGACGGATCCTACGAGCAGTACTTC. It encodes CASSELDGSYEQYF. V and J are TRBV25-1 and TRBJ2-7, with D unclear. Germline CDR1 MGHDK, CDR2 SYGVNS. The CDR3 loop spans 14 amino acids. Trimming stripped 3 bases from V and 1 base from J, with 10 bases between.

This chain uses TRBV7-9 with TRBJ2-7; D is undetermined. Germline lookup yields CDR1 SEHNR and CDR2 FQNEAQ (reference sequence). V was trimmed by 2 bases and J by 9 bases, leaving 8 bases between them. The CDR3 extends over 11 amino acids. CDR3 in amino acids: CASSLTDSQYF. CDR3 nucleotide sequence: TGTGCCAGCAGCTTAACCGATTCGCAGTACTTC. Using reference TRBV7-9 and TRBJ2-7 for the parts outside the CDR3, the full variable domain is DTGVSQNPRHKITKRGQNVTFRCDPISEHNRLYWYRQTLGQGPEFLTYFQNEAQLEKSRLLSDRFSAERPKGSFSTLEIQRTEQGDSAMYLCASSLTDSQYFGPGTRLTVT.

This chain connects TRBV5-1 to TRBJ1-2; 7 bases are shared with TRBD1. This CDR3 has 17 amino acids. V lost 4 bases to trimming and J lost 2 bases; unmatched junction nucleotides: 14. CDR1 is SGHRS, CDR2 YFSETQ, per germline. The CDR3 sequence: CASSPILDRAPNYGYTF. The CDR3 coding sequence is TGCGCCAGCAGCCCGATCCTTGACAGGGCCCCAAACTATGGCTACACCTTC.

This chain joins TRBV19 and TRBJ2-7; D is uncertain. The CDR3 length is 12 residues. Deletions cut 1 base from V and 7 bases from J, with 8 bases between. Germline lookup yields CDR1 LNHDA and CDR2 SQIVND (reference sequence). CDR3 sequence (DNA): TGTGCCAGTAGTATAGCAGGTGCTGAGCAGTACTTC. Its translation: CASSIAGAEQYF.

V usage is TRBV24-1 and J usage is TRBJ1-1, with 11 bases identical to TRBD1. The CDR3 consists of 12 residues. Germline-derived CDR1 and CDR2 are KGHDR and SFDVKD. The V segment lost 8 bases and the J segment 11 bases; nucleotides outside the gene matches: 6. CDR3 bases: TGTGCCACCAAGGACAGGGGGCTTAAGGCTTTCTTT. Protein product: CATKDRGLKAFF.

The chain recombines TRBV5-1 with TRBJ2-1; TRBD2 aligns across 7 bases. CDR1 SGHRS and CDR2 YFSETQ come from the germline V gene. This CDR3 is 16 amino acids long. V lost 0 bases, J lost 4 bases, and 7 bases stayed unmatched. The CDR3 nucleotides read TGCGCCAGCAGCTTGGAGGGCGGGAGTGGGTACAATGAGCAGTTCTTC. This encodes CASSLEGGSGYNEQFF.

The V call is TRBV7-3, the J call TRBJ2-3; D is unclear. The CDR3 totals 13 residues. CDR1 is SGHTA, CDR2 FQGTGA, per germline. V was shortened by 4 bases and J by 1 base, with 6 bases between the two germline ends. Here the CDR3 reads CASSSPGTDTQYF. Here the CDR3 DNA reads TGTGCCAGCAGCTCACCCGGCACAGATACGCAGTATTTT.

This chain connects TRBV30 to TRBJ1-2; TRBD1 might be the D (5 bases). CDR3 length: 13 amino acids. Trimming cost V 3 bases and J 3 bases, with 11 bases left between them. Per germline, CDR1 GTSNPN and CDR2 SVGIG (reference sequence). This CDR3 reads CAWSPGTYYGYTF. The DNA for the CDR3 is TGTGCCTGGAGCCCCGGGACTTACTATGGCTACACCTTC.

A single count supports this clone. J is TRBJ2-1 and V is TRBV5-4; D may be TRBD2 (5 bases). Germline assignment: CDR1 SGHNT and CDR2 YYREEE (reference sequence). The CDR3 runs to 12 residues. Deletions cut 4 bases from V and 7 bases from J, with 9 bases between. The CDR3 loop reads CASSQWRNEQFF. DNA of the CDR3: TGTGCCAGCAGCCAGTGGAGGAATGAGCAGTTCTTC.

The rearrangement joins TRBV6-1 to TRBJ2-7, with D perhaps assigned TRBD1 or TRBD2 (6 bases each). The germline CDR1 and CDR2 sequences are MNHNS and SASEGT. Trimming removed 2 bases at V and 4 bases at J, with 12 bases between. This CDR3 is 14 amino acids long. The CDR3 region has the DNA TGTGCCAGCAGTGAAAGGGGGGTTAGGTACGAGCAGTACTTC. As protein: CASSERGVRYEQYF.

This chain links TRBV13 with TRBJ1-1; no firm D call. Trimming removed 2 bases at V and 2 bases at J, with 3 bases between. Per the germline V gene, CDR1 is PRHDT and CDR2 is FYEKMQ (reference sequence). The CDR3 sequence is 12 residues long. CDR3 region: CASSLRNTEAFF. CDR3 sequence (DNA): TGTGCCAGCAGCTTAAGAAACACTGAAGCTTTCTTT.

This clone is a singleton in its sample. The V gene is TRBV27, the J gene TRBJ1-2; weak D call: TRBD1 (5 bases). CDR3 size: 14 residues. Looked up from germline, CDR1 is MNHEY and CDR2 is SMNVEV (reference sequence). The ends were cut back, 6 bases at V and 1 base at J, with 12 bases in the middle. The CDR3, as DNA: TGTGCCAGCAGGGGACGCGGTCTTAACTATGGCTACACCTTC. This sequence encodes CASRGRGLNYGYTF.

The chain recombines TRBV11-2 with TRBJ2-2; 8 bases line up with TRBD2. The CDR3 consists of 15 residues. The V segment lost 5 bases and the J segment 5 bases; nucleotides outside the gene matches: 7. CDR1 is SGHAT and CDR2 is FQNNGV in the germline V gene. The CDR3 spells CASSVGLVGTGELFF. In DNA, the CDR3 is TGTGCCAGCAGCGTGGGACTAGTCGGAACCGGGGAGCTGTTTTTT.

This clone occurred once. The chain has TRBV5-1 and TRBJ2-1, with 10 bases lining up with TRBD1. CDR3 length: 15 residues. Germline V CDR1 and CDR2: SGHRS, YFSETQ. With V trimmed by 0 bases and J by 4 bases, 1 base remained unmatched. CDR3 protein: CASSLGGQGYNEQFF. CDR3 sequence (DNA): TGCGCCAGCAGCTTGGGGGGACAGGGGTACAATGAGCAGTTCTTC.

The chain recombines TRBV6-6 with TRBJ1-1, with a tentative D call TRBD1 (5 bases). Germline CDR1 and CDR2: MNHNY and SVGAGI (reference sequence). This CDR3 has 13 residues. With 6 bases removed from V and 0 bases from J, the gap between germline ends came to 8 bases. CDR3 bases: TGTGCCAGCAGATCAGGGTTGAACACTGAAGCTTTCTTT. Its translation: CASRSGLNTEAFF.

This clone was counted once. The V and J genes are TRBV28 and TRBJ2-5; maybe TRBD2 (6 bases). The germline V gene encodes CDR1 MDHEN and CDR2 SYDVKM. Trimming stripped 6 bases from V and 5 bases from J, with 19 bases between. This CDR3 has 15 residues. The CDR3 sequence is CASSPRLGEWETQYF. The CDR3 region has the DNA TGTGCCAGCAGCCCTCGACTAGGTGAATGGGAGACCCAGTACTTC.

This sequence joins TRBV12-3 or TRBV12-4 and TRBJ1-1; 7 nucleotides line up with TRBD1. V was clipped by 6 bases and J by 7 bases; unmatched bases: 5. This CDR3 has 12 residues. This CDR3 reads CASRHRGSEAFF. In DNA, the CDR3 is TGTGCCAGCAGGCACAGGGGAAGTGAAGCTTTCTTT.

The V call is TRBV10-3, the J call TRBJ2-3, with D uncertain. The V and J ends lost 1 base and 2 bases respectively, with 10 bases between them. Per germline, CDR1 ENHRY and CDR2 SYGVKD. This CDR3 contains 15 residues. CDR3 sequence: CAISEWSLYTDTQYF. CDR3 bases: TGTGCCATCAGTGAGTGGAGCCTTTACACAGATACGCAGTATTTT.